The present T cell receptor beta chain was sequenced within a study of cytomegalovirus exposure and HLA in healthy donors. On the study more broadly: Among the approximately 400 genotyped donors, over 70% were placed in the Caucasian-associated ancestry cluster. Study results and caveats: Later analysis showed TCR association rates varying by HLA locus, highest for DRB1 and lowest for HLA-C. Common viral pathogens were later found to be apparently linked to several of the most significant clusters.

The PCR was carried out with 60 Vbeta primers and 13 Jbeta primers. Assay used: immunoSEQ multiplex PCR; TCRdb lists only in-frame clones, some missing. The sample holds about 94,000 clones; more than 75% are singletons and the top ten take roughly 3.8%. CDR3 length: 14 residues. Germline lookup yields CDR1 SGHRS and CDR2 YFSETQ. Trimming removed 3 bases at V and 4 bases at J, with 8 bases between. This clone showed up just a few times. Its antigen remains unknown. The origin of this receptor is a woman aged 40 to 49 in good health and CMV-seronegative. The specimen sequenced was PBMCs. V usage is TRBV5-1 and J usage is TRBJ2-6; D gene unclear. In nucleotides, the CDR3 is TGCGCCAGCAGCTCGTATGAGGGGGCCAACGTCCTGACTTTC. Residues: CASSSYEGANVLTF.